This T cell receptor beta chain was found in a study of T cell responses to AZD1222 COVID-19 vaccine. TCRdb keeps only in-frame clones here, not all; method: immunoSEQ multiplex PCR. The table lists about 140,000 clones, 88% of them singletons. Germline loops: CDR1 LGHNA, CDR2 YSLEER. The ends lost 3 bases at V and 4 bases at J; junction bases unmatched: 8. This CDR3 has 15 residues. The sample in question was peripheral blood, obtained on day 0 of AZD1222 vaccination. The sequence was obtained from an adult in good health. The chain recombines TRBV4-3 with TRBJ1-1, with 7 bases lining up with TRBD1. This CDR3 is CASSHQTGLPTEAFF. The CDR3 nucleotides are TGCGCCAGCAGCCACCAGACAGGGCTGCCCACTGAAGCTTTCTTT.